This T cell receptor (beta chain) was obtained from a study of shared clonotypes between healthy human individuals. Study at large: Donors were a couple of women and a few men aged 18 to 49.

Generated by immunoSEQ multiplex PCR, the TCRdb table keeps only in-frame clones and is missing some. Of almost 700,000 clones listed, around 92% were seen once; the top ten hold more than 20%. General study findings and limits: The study sampled only blood, and tissue repertoires likely differ.

Positive CCR7 selection of CD45RO-negative cells yielded the naive CD8 cells, and terminally differentiated effector memory CD45RA+ cells were excluded. In regard to this clone: Antigen specificity is unknown.

V lost 5 bases and J 1 base, leaving 15 bases between the germline ends. CDR3 length equals 16 residues. CDR1 and CDR2 from the germline V gene are SEHNR and FQNEAQ (reference sequence). The V call is TRBV7-9, the J call TRBJ2-1, with a weak D call TRBD1 (5 bases). The specimen sequenced was naive CD8+ T cells sorted from blood. The clonotype was recovered from a man between 25 and 39 years old in good health. CDR3 region: CASSPRAGQSYNEQFF. The CDR3 DNA reads TGTGCCAGCAGCCCCCGCGCAGGGCAGTCCTACAATGAGCAGTTCTTC.